The rows below give T cell receptor beta chains drawn from one sample of a study of T cell clones after liver transplantation. Sequencing was performed with immunoSEQ multiplex PCR; in TCRdb, only in-frame clones are kept and a portion is missing. The table lists over 100,000 clones, approximately 78% of them singletons. This specimen was CD4+ T cells from blood, taken before liver transplant. The receptors shown here come from a human donor who received a liver transplant. The CDR3 runs from the conserved cysteine through the conserved F or W. The order of the fields is D gene, V gene, J gene, clone size, CDR3 DNA, CDR3 protein. D genes are given only for firm matches. Clone size is stated in some rows and not others, as once, few, many or a class when expanded.

D gene: TRBD1; V gene: TRBV5-1; J gene: TRBJ2-7; clone size: .; CDR3 DNA: TGCGCCAGCAGCTTGGTCCCGGGACAGACCTACGAGCAGTACTTC; CDR3 protein: CASSLVPGQTYEQYF
D gene: .; V gene: TRBV21-1; J gene: TRBJ1-2; clone size: once; CDR3 DNA: TGTGCCAGCAGCAAACATGGAGATCGTAGCGGGACAGGGAGTCGACCGGGTGGCTACACCTTC; CDR3 protein: CASSKHGDRSGTGSRPGGYTF
D gene: TRBD1; V gene: TRBV20-1; J gene: TRBJ1-2; clone size: .; CDR3 DNA: TGCAGTGCTACCGACAGGGGGAGCTACACCTTC; CDR3 protein: CSATDRGSYTF
D gene: .; V gene: TRBV18; J gene: TRBJ1-2; clone size: .; CDR3 DNA: TGTGCCAGCTCACCAGGGAGGTCCTATGGCTACACCTTC; CDR3 protein: CASSPGRSYGYTF
D gene: .; V gene: TRBV27; J gene: TRBJ1-4; clone size: .; CDR3 DNA: TGTGCCAGCAGTTTAAAGGGCGGGTCAAGGGTTGCAACTAATGAAAAACTGTTTTTT; CDR3 protein: CASSLKGGSRVATNEKLFF
D gene: .; V gene: TRBV5-1; J gene: TRBJ1-5; clone size: few; CDR3 DNA: TGCGCCAGCAGCCCACAGGGCTTGGGACAGCCCCAGCATTTT; CDR3 protein: CASSPQGLGQPQHF
D gene: .; V gene: TRBV2; J gene: TRBJ2-3; clone size: .; CDR3 DNA: TGTGCCAGCAGTCTGCGACTAGCTAAAGGGGGAGATACGCAGTATTTT; CDR3 protein: CASSLRLAKGGDTQYF
D gene: TRBD1; V gene: TRBV10-3; J gene: TRBJ2-7; clone size: .; CDR3 DNA: TGTGCCATAGAGGCCGGGACAGGGGGCTACGAGCAGTACTTC; CDR3 protein: CAIEAGTGGYEQYF
D gene: TRBD1; V gene: TRBV5-1; J gene: TRBJ2-7; clone size: .; CDR3 DNA: TGCGCCAGCAGCTTCGTCGGACAGGGTTACGAGCAGTACTTC; CDR3 protein: CASSFVGQGYEQYF
D gene: .; V gene: TRBV18; J gene: TRBJ1-1; clone size: .; CDR3 DNA: TGTGCCAGCTCCTCGAGAGGTAGGGGGAACACTGAAGCTTTCTTT; CDR3 protein: CASSSRGRGNTEAFF
D gene: .; V gene: TRBV28; J gene: TRBJ1-2; clone size: .; CDR3 DNA: TGTGCCAGCAGCGGCGGACCTGCTAACTATGGCTACACCTTC; CDR3 protein: CASSGGPANYGYTF
D gene: .; V gene: TRBV6-1; J gene: TRBJ1-1; clone size: .; CDR3 DNA: TGTGCCAGCAGTGAAGTGGGGCGGGCTTTCTTT; CDR3 protein: CASSEVGRAFF
D gene: .; V gene: TRBV25-1; J gene: TRBJ1-1; clone size: .; CDR3 DNA: TGTGCCAGCAGTGCCCTTGGCGGTTCGGGGGCAGAAGCTTTCTTT; CDR3 protein: CASSALGGSGAEAFF
D gene: TRBD1; V gene: TRBV19; J gene: TRBJ2-5; clone size: .; CDR3 DNA: TGTGCCAGTAGTATGAGGACAGGCCGACAAGAGACCCAGTACTTC; CDR3 protein: CASSMRTGRQETQYF
D gene: TRBD2; V gene: TRBV9; J gene: TRBJ2-2; clone size: once; CDR3 DNA: TGTGCCAGCAGCGTAGAACTAGCGGGGGCCGCGAACACCGGGGAGCTGTTTTTT; CDR3 protein: CASSVELAGAANTGELFF
D gene: .; V gene: TRBV19; J gene: TRBJ1-5; clone size: .; CDR3 DNA: TGTGCCAGTAGGCAACCCAGGGGAGGAAGCAATCAGCCCCAGCATTTT; CDR3 protein: CASRQPRGGSNQPQHF
D gene: .; V gene: TRBV11-1; J gene: TRBJ1-3; clone size: .; CDR3 DNA: TGTGCCAGCAGCTTACTGCTCTCTGGAAACACCATATATTTT; CDR3 protein: CASSLLLSGNTIYF
D gene: TRBD1; V gene: TRBV6-5; J gene: TRBJ1-2; clone size: .; CDR3 DNA: TGTGCCAGCAGTTACAGGGGGACAGCTACTAACTATGGCTACACCTTC; CDR3 protein: CASSYRGTATNYGYTF
D gene: .; V gene: TRBV19; J gene: TRBJ2-7; clone size: .; CDR3 DNA: TGTGCCAGTGGGAATAGGAACGAGCAGTACTTC; CDR3 protein: CASGNRNEQYF
D gene: TRBD1; V gene: TRBV19; J gene: TRBJ1-6; clone size: .; CDR3 DNA: TGTGCCAGTAGTAACCGACAGGGATTTTTAGCCCTCCACTTT; CDR3 protein: CASSNRQGFLALHF
D gene: .; V gene: TRBV7-6; J gene: TRBJ2-5; clone size: .; CDR3 DNA: TGTGCCAGCAGCCCGGCCGGACGGATCCAAGAGACCCAGTACTTC; CDR3 protein: CASSPAGRIQETQYF
D gene: .; V gene: TRBV2; J gene: TRBJ1-3; clone size: few; CDR3 DNA: TGTGCCAGCAGTTCTGGGGGGATTACTGGAAACACCATATATTTT; CDR3 protein: CASSSGGITGNTIYF
D gene: .; V gene: TRBV4-1; J gene: TRBJ1-2; clone size: .; CDR3 DNA: TGCGCCAGCAGCCAACCAAACCGGGACCTTATACCACTTAACTATGGCTACACCTTC; CDR3 protein: CASSQPNRDLIPLNYGYTF
D gene: TRBD2; V gene: TRBV5-1; J gene: TRBJ2-3; clone size: .; CDR3 DNA: TGCGCCAGCAGCTTGGCCTGGCGGGGGGGCACAGATACGCAGTATTTT; CDR3 protein: CASSLAWRGGTDTQYF
D gene: .; V gene: TRBV6-1; J gene: TRBJ1-1; clone size: .; CDR3 DNA: TGTGCCAGCAGTGAAGCGAATTCGGTTGGGGCTTTCTTT; CDR3 protein: CASSEANSVGAFF
D gene: TRBD1; V gene: TRBV5-4; J gene: TRBJ2-6; clone size: .; CDR3 DNA: TGTGCCAGCAGCTTGAGGACAGGGACAGTCAGGAGGGTCAACGTCCTGACTTTC; CDR3 protein: CASSLRTGTVRRVNVLTF
D gene: .; V gene: TRBV9; J gene: TRBJ2-7; clone size: .; CDR3 DNA: TGTGCCAGCAGCGGACCCCAAGGCGGAAGTTTCTACGAGCAGTACTTC; CDR3 protein: CASSGPQGGSFYEQYF
D gene: .; V gene: TRBV7-9; J gene: TRBJ2-7; clone size: .; CDR3 DNA: TGTGCCAGCAGCCCCCCTTTCCGTTTGGGCCACGAGCAGTACTTC; CDR3 protein: CASSPPFRLGHEQYF
D gene: TRBD1; V gene: TRBV5-1; J gene: TRBJ2-4; clone size: .; CDR3 DNA: TGCGCCAGCGCCCGGGACAGCCTTCAAGACGCCAAAAACATTCAGTACTTC; CDR3 protein: CASARDSLQDAKNIQYF
D gene: TRBD2; V gene: TRBV11-2; J gene: TRBJ2-3; clone size: once; CDR3 DNA: TGTGCCAGCAGCCCCAGCGGGAGTATCGCAGATACGCAGTATTTT; CDR3 protein: CASSPSGSIADTQYF
D gene: .; V gene: TRBV2; J gene: TRBJ1-5; clone size: .; CDR3 DNA: TGTGCCAGCAGCGCCAATGGGGGAAGCAATCAGCCCCAGCATTTT; CDR3 protein: CASSANGGSNQPQHF
D gene: .; V gene: TRBV19; J gene: TRBJ1-1; clone size: .; CDR3 DNA: TGTGCCAGTAGTATCTCGGGGCGCGTGAACACTGAAGCTTTCTTT; CDR3 protein: CASSISGRVNTEAFF
D gene: .; V gene: TRBV7-7; J gene: TRBJ2-7; clone size: once; CDR3 DNA: TGTGCCAGCAGCTTAAAGGCGGGAAGCCCCTACGAGCAGTACTTC; CDR3 protein: CASSLKAGSPYEQYF
D gene: .; V gene: TRBV10-2; J gene: TRBJ1-2; clone size: .; CDR3 DNA: TGCGCCAGCAGTGAGCCCAGGGGAAACTATGGCTACACCTTC; CDR3 protein: CASSEPRGNYGYTF
D gene: .; V gene: TRBV10-1; J gene: TRBJ2-7; clone size: many; CDR3 DNA: TGCGCCAGCAGTGAGTCGTCAGGGGCCTACGAGCAGTACTTC; CDR3 protein: CASSESSGAYEQYF
D gene: .; V gene: TRBV7-3; J gene: TRBJ2-2; clone size: .; CDR3 DNA: TGTGCCAGCAGCTTAACCGTAGCCGGGGAGCTGTTTTTT; CDR3 protein: CASSLTVAGELFF
D gene: .; V gene: TRBV29-1; J gene: TRBJ1-1; clone size: once; CDR3 DNA: TGCAGCGTTGATTGGCGGGGCGGGGGCACTGAAGCTTTCTTT; CDR3 protein: CSVDWRGGGTEAFF
D gene: TRBD1; V gene: TRBV5-6; J gene: TRBJ1-5; clone size: few; CDR3 DNA: TGTGCCAGCAGCTCCAGGGGGCAGGACCAGCCCCAGCATTTT; CDR3 protein: CASSSRGQDQPQHF
D gene: .; V gene: TRBV7-6; J gene: TRBJ2-5; clone size: once; CDR3 DNA: TGTGCCAGCAGCCGTTTACAGGGTCGAGAGACCCAGTACTTC; CDR3 protein: CASSRLQGRETQYF
D gene: .; V gene: TRBV14; J gene: TRBJ2-3; clone size: .; CDR3 DNA: TGTGCCAGCAGCCAACGGTTGTTAAGAGATACGCAGTATTTT; CDR3 protein: CASSQRLLRDTQYF
D gene: TRBD2; V gene: TRBV9; J gene: TRBJ2-7; clone size: .; CDR3 DNA: TGTGCCAGCAGCGTAGCGGGGACTAGCGAGCGGGCCTACGAGCAGTACTTC; CDR3 protein: CASSVAGTSERAYEQYF
D gene: .; V gene: TRBV9; J gene: TRBJ1-1; clone size: .; CDR3 DNA: TGTGCCAGCAGCCCCGCGGGGGGTCGTGGGTTGAACACTGAAGCTTTCTTT; CDR3 protein: CASSPAGGRGLNTEAFF
D gene: TRBD1; V gene: TRBV6-1; J gene: TRBJ1-2; clone size: .; CDR3 DNA: TGTGCCAGCACCCAGACAGGGGCGAGAGGCTACACCTTC; CDR3 protein: CASTQTGARGYTF
D gene: .; V gene: TRBV7-6; J gene: TRBJ2-3; clone size: .; CDR3 DNA: TGTGCCAGCAGCCCCGAGGGGGGAGATACGCAGTATTTT; CDR3 protein: CASSPEGGDTQYF
D gene: .; V gene: TRBV5-1; J gene: TRBJ2-2; clone size: few; CDR3 DNA: TGCGCCAGCACCGGGATGGGTAGTGCCACCGGGGAGCTGTTTTTT; CDR3 protein: CASTGMGSATGELFF
D gene: .; V gene: TRBV6-5; J gene: TRBJ1-4; clone size: .; CDR3 DNA: TGTGCCACGTCAAAGGTCCGTAATGAAAAACTGTTTTTT; CDR3 protein: CATSKVRNEKLFF
D gene: .; V gene: TRBV7-9; J gene: TRBJ2-6; clone size: .; CDR3 DNA: TGTGCCGGCAGGGTTTCCGTCCTGACTTTC; CDR3 protein: CAGRVSVLTF
D gene: TRBD1; V gene: TRBV18; J gene: TRBJ1-2; clone size: .; CDR3 DNA: TGTGCCAGCTCACCAAGCACAGGGGGAGAACACACCTTC; CDR3 protein: CASSPSTGGEHTF
D gene: TRBD2; V gene: TRBV15; J gene: TRBJ2-1; clone size: .; CDR3 DNA: TGTGCCACCAGCAGAGGGACTAGCGGGGGGGAGAATGAGCAGTTCTTC; CDR3 protein: CATSRGTSGGENEQFF
D gene: TRBD2; V gene: TRBV7-7; J gene: TRBJ2-1; clone size: .; CDR3 DNA: TGTGCCAGCAGCTTGATAGCGGGAGTCATCAATGAGCAGTTCTTC; CDR3 protein: CASSLIAGVINEQFF
D gene: TRBD1; V gene: TRBV7-7; J gene: TRBJ1-3; clone size: few; CDR3 DNA: TGTGCCAGCAGCACAGGGGCTGGAAACACCATATATTTT; CDR3 protein: CASSTGAGNTIYF
D gene: .; V gene: TRBV23-1; J gene: TRBJ2-3; clone size: .; CDR3 DNA: TGCGCCAGCAGTCAGAATACGCAGTATTTT; CDR3 protein: CASSQNTQYF